This is a list of T cell receptor beta chains from one sample in a study of response to subunit inactivated influenza vaccine. MiXCR, applied by TCRdb to the RT-PCR reads, yields one record per CDR3 protein. The data show about 540,000 distinct CDR3 sequences, with around 25% seen just once and around 2.8% held by the top ten. The same specimen was also included in a second study, on T cells expressing NK-cell markers.

The sequenced sample was CD4+ T cells sorted from PBMCs, obtained approximately 13 days after vaccination. These receptor sequences come from a man aged 45-65 years who received an inactivated influenza vaccine. The CDR3 runs from the conserved cysteine through the conserved F or W. The D gene is left open where the match is weak. Clone size is shown for a subset of rows, as once, few, many or a class of expanded clone.

TRBV5-1	few	TRBJ2-1	TRBD2	CASSFSASGGASSYNEQFF	TGCGCCAGCAGCTTTTCGGCTAGCGGGGGAGCCTCCTCCTACAATGAGCAGTTCTTC
TRBV6-2/TRBV6-3	many	TRBJ2-3	TRBD2	CASSYLGSGVLTDTQYF	TGTGCCAGCAGTTACTTAGGTAGCGGGGTTCTCACAGATACGCAGTATTTT
TRBV29-1	few	TRBJ2-3	TRBD2	CSALAGGPIDTQYF	TGCAGCGCTTTAGCGGGAGGGCCGATAGATACGCAGTATTTT
TRBV28	few	TRBJ2-3	.	CASTKIDTQYF	TGTGCCAGCACGAAAATAGATACGCAGTATTTT
TRBV2	.	TRBJ1-2	.	CASSEALHAGKANYGYTF	TGTGCCAGCAGTGAAGCGCTTCATGCAGGGAAGGCAAACTATGGCTACACCTTC
TRBV11-2	few	TRBJ1-6	.	CASSLVLAAQGISPLHF	TGTGCCAGCAGCTTAGTTCTCGCTGCACAGGGCATTTCACCCCTCCACTTT
TRBV5-8	.	TRBJ1-1	.	CASSLWGDPRRRGAFF	TGTGCCAGCAGCTTGTGGGGGGATCCACGGCGGCGGGGTGCTTTCTTT
TRBV5-1	few	TRBJ2-3	.	CASSLNGKGDTQYF	TGCGCCAGCAGCTTGAATGGGAAAGGAGATACGCAGTATTTT
TRBV12-3/TRBV12-4	many	TRBJ1-4	TRBD1	CASSKTGGGEKLFF	TGTGCCAGCAGCAAGACAGGGGGTGGTGAAAAACTGTTTTTT
TRBV7-2	.	TRBJ2-7	TRBD2	CASSALSGGAYEQYF	TGTGCCAGCAGCGCCCTTAGCGGGGGGGCCTACGAGCAGTACTTC
TRBV20-1	.	TRBJ1-2	TRBD1	CSAPRQGNYGYTF	TGCAGTGCCCCTCGACAGGGGAACTATGGCTACACCTTC
TRBV6-9	few	TRBJ2-5	TRBD1	CASSYLTTGTGEGGQETQYF	TGTGCCAGCAGTTACCTAACTACCGGGACAGGGGAAGGGGGACAAGAGACCCAGTACTTC
TRBV7-9	few	TRBJ2-5	TRBD1	CASSPGQGSMETQYF	TGTGCCAGCAGCCCCGGACAGGGGAGTATGGAGACCCAGTACTTC
TRBV27	.	TRBJ1-2	TRBD1	CASKDRGHYGYTF	TGTGCCAGTAAAGACAGGGGGCACTATGGCTACACCTTC
TRBV28	.	TRBJ1-1	.	CASSSRLLRAFF	TGTGCCAGCAGTTCCCGACTCCTACGAGCTTTCTTT
TRBV10-3	.	TRBJ2-3	TRBD2	CAISSGSEDTQYF	TGTGCCATCAGTAGCGGGAGCGAAGATACGCAGTATTTT
TRBV4-3	few	TRBJ2-1	.	CASSQGRADNEQFF	TGCGCCAGCAGCCAAGGCCGGGCGGACAATGAGCAGTTCTTC
TRBV20-1	.	TRBJ1-6	.	CSARDYRQNSPLHF	TGCAGTGCTAGAGATTACAGGCAAAATTCACCCCTCCACTTT
TRBV19	few	TRBJ1-2	.	CASTQTVSYGYTF	TGTGCCAGTACCCAGACAGTCTCCTATGGCTACACCTTC
TRBV7-9	few	TRBJ2-3	.	CASSLVPWASTDTQYF	TGTGCCAGCAGCTTAGTCCCGTGGGCGAGCACAGATACGCAGTATTTT
TRBV12-3/TRBV12-4	.	TRBJ2-1	.	CASTSGPYNEQFF	TGTGCCAGCACCTCGGGGCCTTACAATGAGCAGTTCTTC
TRBV24-1	few	TRBJ1-2	.	CATSDDQGSGYTF	TGTGCCACCAGTGATGATCAGGGTTCTGGCTACACCTTC
TRBV5-1	.	TRBJ2-5	.	CASSLAGHGRETQYF	TGCGCCAGCAGCTTGGCCGGACACGGACGGGAGACCCAGTACTTC
TRBV12-3/TRBV12-4	.	TRBJ2-7	.	CASTPDRSYEQYF	TGTGCCAGCACTCCCGACAGGTCCTACGAGCAGTACTTC
TRBV5-1	.	TRBJ1-1	.	CASRGDNTEAFF	TGCGCCAGCAGGGGAGACAACACTGAAGCTTTCTTT
TRBV6-1	.	TRBJ2-7	TRBD2	CASTPGTRAYEQYF	TGTGCCAGCACCCCCGGGACTAGGGCCTACGAGCAGTACTTC
TRBV5-1	.	TRBJ2-1	.	CASRRDREYNEQFF	TGCGCCAGCAGGCGGGACAGAGAATACAATGAGCAGTTCTTC
TRBV27	.	TRBJ2-6	.	CASNLRRSLTGANVLTF	TGTGCCAGCAACCTCAGGAGGAGTCTCACTGGGGCCAACGTCCTGACTTTC
TRBV12-3/TRBV12-4	.	TRBJ1-1	.	CATAISTGNTEAFF	TGTGCCACCGCGATCTCGACAGGGAACACTGAAGCTTTCTTT